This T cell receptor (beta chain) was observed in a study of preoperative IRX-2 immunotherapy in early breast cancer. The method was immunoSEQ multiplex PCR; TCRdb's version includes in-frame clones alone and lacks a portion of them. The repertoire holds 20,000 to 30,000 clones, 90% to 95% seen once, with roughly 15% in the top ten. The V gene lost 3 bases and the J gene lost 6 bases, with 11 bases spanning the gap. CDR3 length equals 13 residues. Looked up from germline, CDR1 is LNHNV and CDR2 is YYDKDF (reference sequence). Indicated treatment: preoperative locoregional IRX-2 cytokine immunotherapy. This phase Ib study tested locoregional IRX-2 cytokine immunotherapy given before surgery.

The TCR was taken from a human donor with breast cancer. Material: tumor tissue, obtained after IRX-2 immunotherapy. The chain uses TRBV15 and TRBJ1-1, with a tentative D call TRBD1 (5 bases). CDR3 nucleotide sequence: TGTGCCACCAGCAGGTCGCGGGGACCTGAAGCTTTCTTT. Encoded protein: CATSRSRGPEAFF. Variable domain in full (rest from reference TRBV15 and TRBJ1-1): DAMVIQNPRYQVTQFGKPVTLSCSQTLNHNVMYWYQQKSSQAPKLLFHYYDKDFNNEADTPDNFQSRRPNTSFCFLDIRSPGLGDTAMYLCATSRSRGPEAFFGQGTRLTVV.